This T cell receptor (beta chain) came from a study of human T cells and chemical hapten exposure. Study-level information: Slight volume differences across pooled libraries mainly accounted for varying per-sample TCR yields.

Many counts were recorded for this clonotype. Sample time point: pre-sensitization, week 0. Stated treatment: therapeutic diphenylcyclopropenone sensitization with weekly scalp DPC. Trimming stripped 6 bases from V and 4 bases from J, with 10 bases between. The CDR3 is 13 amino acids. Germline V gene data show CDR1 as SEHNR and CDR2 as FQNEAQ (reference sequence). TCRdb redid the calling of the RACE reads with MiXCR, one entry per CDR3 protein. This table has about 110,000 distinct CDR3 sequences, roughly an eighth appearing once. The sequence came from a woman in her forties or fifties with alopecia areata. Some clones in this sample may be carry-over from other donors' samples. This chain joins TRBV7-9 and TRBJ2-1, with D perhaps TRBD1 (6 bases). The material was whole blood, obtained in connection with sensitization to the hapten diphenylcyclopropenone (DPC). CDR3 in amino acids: CASSGGSYNEQFF. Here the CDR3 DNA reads TGTGCCAGCAGTGGGGGCTCTTACAATGAGCAGTTCTTC.